These 20 T cell receptor beta chains were all obtained from the same sample, sequenced in a study of tumor and adjacent non-tumor tissue in lung cancer. TCRbeta libraries were built with three rounds of nested PCR, modified from ARM-PCR. One entry per CDR3 protein results from TCRdb running MiXCR on the multiplex PCR reads. This table holds approximately 120,000 distinct CDR3 sequences, 66% found once. The template was RNA from unsorted bulk tissue. The sequencing sample was made of lung tumor tissue. The receptors were gathered from a man younger than 45 with non-small cell lung cancer.

This clonotype appeared many times. The chain combines TRBV11-3 with TRBJ2-7, with TRBD1 matching over 10 bases. CDR1 and CDR2 from the germline V gene are SGHNT and YENEEA. J was trimmed by 5 bases and V by 6 bases; bases with no gene match: 10. This CDR3 comprises 15 residues. In nucleotides, the CDR3 is TGTGCCAGCAGACGTCCCGGGACAGGGGCCCACGAGCAGTACTTC. Amino acid sequence: CASRRPGTGAHEQYF. The complete variable domain, with remaining parts taken from reference TRBV11-3 and TRBJ2-7, reads EAGVVQSPRYKIIEKKQPVAFWCNPISGHNTLYWYLQNLGQGPELLIRYENEEAVDDSQLPKDRFSAERLKGVDSTLKIQPAELGDSAVYLCASRRPGTGAHEQYFGPGTRLTVT.

This clonotype is medium-sized in the sample. The V gene is TRBV29-1, the J gene TRBJ2-3; 7 positions agree with TRBD2. V dropped 4 bases and J dropped 6; count of bases not matched to a gene: 10. From germline, CDR1 is SQVTM and CDR2 ANQGSEA. There are 14 residues in the CDR3. CDR3 DNA: TGCAGCGTTGGCGAGGGAGGGCCACTCGATACGCAGTATTTT. Protein: CSVGEGGPLDTQYF.

This clonotype was observed at least ten times. The chain recombines TRBV4-3 with TRBJ2-1, with a weak D call TRBD2 (7 bases). The CDR3 runs 19 residues. The ends were cut back, 0 bases at V and 0 bases at J, with 18 bases in the middle. Germline CDR1 LGHNA, CDR2 YSLEER. DNA for the CDR3: TGCGCCAGCAGCCAAGATCGGATCGGCGGGGGCAACTCCTACAATGAGCAGTTCTTC. This codes for CASSQDRIGGGNSYNEQFF.

This clonotype was observed a single time. With a much larger clone just one base away, this may be a read error. This chain joins TRBV6-2 or TRBV6-3 and TRBJ1-5; 11 bases match TRBD1. CDR1 MNHEY and CDR2 SVGEGT come from the germline V gene. This CDR3 has 18 amino acids. The ends lost 0 bases at V and 8 bases at J; junction bases unmatched: 12. CDR3 sequence (DNA): TGTGCCAGCAGTTACTCGCCCCCGGACAGGGGGCGAAATGAGCCCCAGCATTTT. This translates into CASSYSPPDRGRNEPQHF.

On this clonotype itself: A much larger clonotype is one base distant, so this may be a read error. The chain links TRBV20-1 to TRBJ2-3, with D possibly being TRBD2 (5 bases). V was trimmed by 0 bases and J by 11 bases, leaving 24 bases between them. The length of the CDR3 is 16 residues. The V gene's germline CDR1 is DFQATT and CDR2 SNEGSKA (reference sequence). Here the CDR3 reads CSARDFQRTGDVGQYF. The CDR3 DNA reads TGCAGTGCTAGAGATTTCCAGCGGACTGGCGATGTGGGGCAGTATTTT.

The chain has TRBV6-1 and TRBJ1-2; D ambiguous. The CDR3 is 11 amino acids. Per the germline V gene, CDR1 is MNHNS and CDR2 is SASEGT. V was shortened by 9 bases and J by 6 bases, with 11 bases between the two germline ends. The CDR3 nucleotides read TGTGCCAGTAATCGATTTGATGGCTACACCTTC. Its protein product is CASNRFDGYTF.

V and J are TRBV6-2 or TRBV6-3 and TRBJ1-6, with D possibly TRBD1 on 6 matching bases. Trimming shortened V by 11 bases and J by 7 bases, and 18 bases separated the two germline ends. The CDR3 is made up of 14 amino acids. CDR1 MNHEY and CDR2 SVGEGT come from the germline V gene. As DNA, the CDR3 is TGTGCCGCAGCCCGGGACATTGGGAATTCACCCCTCCACTTT. Its translation is CAAARDIGNSPLHF.

This clonotype has ten or more counts. The chain uses TRBV5-1 and TRBJ1-6; a possible D gene is TRBD1 (5 bases). Trimming took off 2 bases at V and 5 bases at J, with 11 bases between the two ends. Germline V CDR1 and CDR2: SGHRS, YFSETQ. This CDR3 has 15 residues. Written as DNA, the CDR3 is TGCGCCAGCAGCTTTGGGGGGTTCGATAATTCACCCCTCCACTTT. Encoded protein: CASSFGGFDNSPLHF.

This clonotype was picked up many times. This chain uses TRBV6-5 with TRBJ2-3; D gene ambiguous. Trimming stripped 2 bases from V and 0 bases from J, with 6 bases between. This CDR3 has 14 residues. Germline values: CDR1 MNHEY, CDR2 SVGAGI. The CDR3 loop reads CASSYEVSTDTQYF. Here the CDR3 DNA reads TGTGCCAGCAGTTACGAGGTTAGCACAGATACGCAGTATTTT.

Comment on this clonotype: The CDR3 does not end in the conserved phenylalanine or tryptophan, so this is likely a read error. The gene calls are TRBV20-1 and TRBJ2-1, with D unclear. Trimming pared 6 bases from V and 0 bases from J, leaving 12 bases between. CDR3 length equals 14 residues. Germline CDR1 and CDR2: DFQATT and SNEGSKA (reference sequence). CDR3: CSAMTVSSYNEQFL. The CDR3 DNA follows: TGCAGTGCCATGACTGTCAGCTCCTACAATGAGCAGTTCTTA.

As to this clonotype: A much larger clone differs by one base, so this may be a read error. This chain connects TRBV12-3 or TRBV12-4 to TRBJ1-2, with D possibly being TRBD1 (5 bases). This CDR3 is built from 12 residues. V lost 5 bases and J lost 4, with 8 bases in between. This chain's CDR3 is CASSAGPYGYTF. In nucleotides, the CDR3 is TGTGCCAGCAGTGCAGGGCCCTATGGCTACACCTTC.

A note on this clonotype: Since a much larger clone is just one base distant, this may be a read error. The rearrangement links TRBV10-3 to TRBJ2-5; D remains ambiguous. Germline values: CDR1 ENHRY, CDR2 SYGVKD. CDR3 length equals 13 residues. V dropped 0 bases and J dropped 10 bases, with 12 bases sitting between them. CDR3 bases: TGTGCCATCAGTGAGTCGACTGGCGGACGCCAGTACTTC. Translated, it gives CAISESTGGRQYF.

As to this clonotype: Germline and junction disagree at one end, which may indicate a read error. The genes are TRBV24-1 and TRBJ2-1; TRBD2 agrees at 9 bases. The CDR3 loop spans 17 amino acids. Germline V gene lookup returns CDR1 KGHDR and CDR2 SFDVKD. The CDR3 loop is CAISDGLASSSYNEQFF. The CDR3 nucleotides are TGTGCCATCAGTGATGGACTAGCGAGTAGCTCCTACAATGAGCAGTTCTTC.

This clonotype came up a few times. It may be a read error: a sequence one base away is much more abundant. This sequence joins TRBV6-1 and TRBJ1-1, with no clear D. In germline, CDR1 is MNHNS, CDR2 SASEGT. The CDR3 covers 12 residues. V was shortened by 6 bases and J by 6 bases, with 11 bases between the two germline ends. The CDR3 spells CASSCWFAEAFF. The CDR3, as DNA: TGTGCCAGCAGCTGTTGGTTCGCTGAAGCTTTCTTT.

This clonotype has at least ten counts. The CDR3 DNA follows: TGCAGTGCTAGACAGGGGGACACTGAAGCTTTCTTT. This sequence encodes CSARQGDTEAFF. V gene TRBV20-1 combines with J gene TRBJ1-1; 7 nucleotides line up with TRBD1. CDR3 size: 12 residues. Germline V gene sequence: CDR1 DFQATT, CDR2 SNEGSKA (reference sequence). Germline trimming cut 2 bases from V and 3 bases from J; bases unmatched to any gene: 0.

As for this clonotype: At one end, the junction sequence differs from germline, possibly due to a read error. The gene calls are TRBV6-2 or TRBV6-3 and TRBJ2-7; D may be TRBD1 (5 bases). Germline CDR1 reads MNHEY; CDR2 reads SVGEGT. The CDR3 runs to 13 residues. CDR3 DNA sequence: TGTGCCAGCAGTTACGGGGCCTTTGACGAGCAGTATTTC. Its protein product is CASSYGAFDEQYF.

A note on this clonotype: A read error may be the cause here, since a much bigger clone is one base away. CDR3: CASSQDRWLGNTF. CDR3 DNA: TGCGCCAGCAGCCAAGATCGATGGCTTGGCAACACCTTC. This chain links TRBV4-1 with TRBJ1-2; D unresolved. This CDR3 comprises 13 residues. Germline CDR1 MGHRA, CDR2 YSYEKL.

Concerning this clonotype itself: A much larger clone differs from this one at a single base, so this may be a read error. CDR3 coding DNA: TGTGCCAGCAGTCGCCAGGGGAACACTGAAGCTTCCTTT. This encodes CASSRQGNTEASF. The chain is built from TRBV5-4 and TRBJ1-1; D perhaps matches TRBD1 (6 bases). The length of the CDR3 is 13 residues. Germline CDR1 and CDR2: SGHNT and YYREEE (reference sequence).

This clonotype occurred many times. The chain recombines TRBV29-1 with TRBJ2-5; 9 positions agree with TRBD1. CDR3 length equals 12 residues. Germline V gene data show CDR1 as SQVTM and CDR2 as ANQGSEA. The V segment lost 5 bases and the J segment 8 bases; nucleotides outside the gene matches: 6. CDR3 region: CSVPGTGRTQYF. In DNA form, the CDR3 reads TGCAGCGTTCCCGGGACAGGGAGAACCCAGTACTTC.

About this clonotype: A single base separates this from a much larger clone, so it may be a read error. The chain couples TRBV12-3 or TRBV12-4 to TRBJ1-5, with TRBD1 as a possible D gene (5 bases). The CDR3 spans 13 residues. Trimming removed 1 base at V and 7 bases at J, with 8 bases between. The CDR3 region has the DNA TGTGCCAGCAGTTTAGTCGGGACCCAGCCCCAGCATTTT. Translation gives CASSLVGTQPQHF.